This TCR beta chain was sequenced during a study of cytomegalovirus exposure and HLA in healthy donors. CDR3 length: 15 residues. With V trimmed by 0 bases and J by 1 base, 3 bases remained unmatched. Germline lookup yields CDR1 SGHRS and CDR2 YFSETQ. About this clone: As yet, its antigen is unknown. The same CDR3 can be traced to other DNA sequences in this sample.

Study-wide findings and caveats: Researchers catalogued roughly 170 TCR beta chains as cytomegalovirus-associated.

Assay: immunoSEQ multiplex PCR; the TCRdb copy retains only in-frame clones and omits some. The sample contains fewer than 400,000 clones, approximately 86% of which appear only once. The V and J genes are TRBV5-1 and TRBJ2-7; 8 nucleotides align to TRBD1. Sequencing used PBMCs. The source is a man aged 25 to 40 in good health and CMV-seronegative. The CDR3 region is CASSLAGTGSYEQYF. The CDR3 DNA reads TGCGCCAGCAGCTTGGCCGGGACAGGATCCTACGAGCAGTACTTC.